This TCR beta chain appears in the sequencing data of a study of tumor-infiltrating lymphocytes in localized non-small cell lung cancer. Study background: Tumor tissue and non-adjacent uninvolved lung came from each patient. Study outcomes and limitations: Tumor T-cell fraction from TCR sequencing was not associated with recurrence-free survival (p = 0.61).

On this clone: Its target is not known.

Libraries were prepared by immunoSEQ multiplex PCR; TCRdb keeps only in-frame clonotypes and omits some of them. The sample holds some 15,000 clones, roughly four fifths seen once. Material: lung tumor tissue. The source of this sequence is a human donor with non-small cell lung cancer.

The CDR3 DNA is TGTGCCAGCAGTTTAGGTCAGGGGGGAGCTTTCTTT. Amino acid sequence: CASSLGQGGAFF. The rearrangement joins TRBV28 to TRBJ1-1; 7 bases are a match to TRBD1. This CDR3 has 12 amino acids. Germline assignment: CDR1 MDHEN and CDR2 SYDVKM. The V gene end was trimmed by 2 bases and the J gene end by 10 bases; junction bases not matched to a gene: 4.